This T cell receptor (beta chain) stems from a study of shared clonotypes between healthy human individuals. Study-wide background: CD4 naive and CD4 memory each took three plates per donor, while CD8 naive took two and CD8 memory one. Overall study results and limits: Clonotypes which were not shared had lower generation probabilities than clonotypes that all four donors shared. Clonotype sharing among donors, it was expected, would be affected by sequencing depth.

This table comes from immunoSEQ multiplex PCR, and its TCRdb copy is limited to in-frame clones, with some not included. The sample has about 2.1 million clones, roughly 93% seen once. Germline V gene lookup returns CDR1 SEHNR and CDR2 FQNEAQ (reference sequence). CDR3 length: 15 residues. V was shortened by 3 bases and J by 0 bases, with 9 bases between the two germline ends. Remarks on this clone: Its antigen is unknown.

CD45RO-negative cells were positively selected for CCR7, leaving out terminally differentiated effector memory CD45RA+ cells. The donor cohort consisted entirely of Caucasian adults residing in Nashville, Tennessee. The receptor's source is a man aged 18 to 29 in good health. Some clones in this sample may be carry-over from other donors' samples. V is TRBV7-9 and J is TRBJ2-1; no reliable D call. The source material was naive CD8+ T cells from PBMCs. The CDR3 region has the DNA TGTGCCAGCAGCTTTCCTCGGAGCTCCTACAATGAGCAGTTCTTC. Translated: CASSFPRSSYNEQFF.